The 5 T cell receptor beta chains below were found in one sample sequenced in a study of control samples from healthy donors and cancer patients. Here immunoSEQ multiplex PCR was the method, and the copy in TCRdb shows in-frame clones only, minus some. There are under 85,000 clones in the sample; 85% to 95% occur only once, and around 6.4% lies in the top ten. Sequencing used blood. Receptors originate from a woman aged 40 to 49 in good health.

The chain carries TRBV3-1 (or the pseudogene TRBV3-2) and TRBJ2-4; 8 bases map to TRBD1. Trimming cost V 2 bases and J 12 bases; bases outside gene matches: 24. Germline V lookup: CDR1 LGHDT, CDR2 YNNKEL (reference sequence). The CDR3 is made up of 19 amino acids. The CDR3 DNA sequence: TGTGCCAGCAGCCAACAGGCGGTTCCAGGGGGCGAGTCTATAATAGCTCAGTACTTC. Encoded protein: CASSQQAVPGGESIIAQYF.

The chain combines TRBV7-6 with TRBJ2-2, with D maybe TRBD2 (6 bases). Germline V gene lookup returns CDR1 SGHVS and CDR2 FNYEAQ. The CDR3 is 15 amino acids. The ends were cut back, 6 bases at V and 0 bases at J, with 11 bases in the middle. The CDR3 sequence is CASSFLATNTGELFF. The DNA for the CDR3 is TGTGCCAGCAGTTTCCTAGCGACGAACACCGGGGAGCTGTTTTTT.

Only one count was recorded for this clone. For the CDR3, the DNA is TGTGCCAGCAGCTCCCAGCGGGGCCCCACAGATACGCAGTATTTT. Protein sequence: CASSSQRGPTDTQYF. The genes are TRBV5-8 and TRBJ2-3, with 7 bases fitting TRBD2. Germline V gives CDR1 SGHTS, CDR2 YDEGEE. The CDR3 has 15 amino acids. The V gene end was trimmed by 3 bases and the J gene end by 2 bases; junction bases not matched to a gene: 6.

The chain uses TRBV11-2 and TRBJ2-1; perhaps TRBD2 as D (5 bases). V lost 5 bases, J lost 9 bases, and 20 bases lay in between. This CDR3 is 15 amino acids long. Germline V gives CDR1 SGHAT, CDR2 FQNNGV. The CDR3 loop is CASSQALDGISEQFF. CDR3 nucleotides: TGTGCCAGCAGCCAGGCACTAGATGGGATTAGTGAGCAGTTCTTC. Full variable domain (remainder filled in from reference TRBV11-2 and TRBJ2-1): EAGVAQSPRYKIIEKRQSVAFWCNPISGHATLYWYQQILGQGPKLLIQFQNNGVVDDSQLPKDRFSAERLKGVDSTLKIQPAKLEDSAVYLCASSQALDGISEQFFGPGTRLTVL.

This clone has a single count. The CDR3 DNA sequence: TGTGCCAGCAGCGTAAGGCGGGGCTTCTATGGCTACACCTTC. Residues: CASSVRRGFYGYTF. V usage is TRBV7-2 and J usage is TRBJ1-2; tentatively, D is TRBD1 (5 bases). The length of the CDR3 is 14 residues. Looked up from germline, CDR1 is SGHTA and CDR2 is FQGNSA. Trimming removed 5 bases from V and 4 bases from J, with 14 bases in between.